This T cell receptor (beta chain) was sequenced for a study of blood T cell repertoires in COVID-19. Across the whole study: The United States, Italy and Spain provided the acute and convalescent COVID-19 samples.

Sequencing was performed with immunoSEQ multiplex PCR; in TCRdb, only in-frame clones are kept and a portion is missing. The sample lists about 220,000 clones, around 83% seen once, with about 1.3% in the top ten. Trimming cost V 3 bases and J 8 bases; bases outside gene matches: 5. The length of the CDR3 is 12 residues. Germline V gene lookup returns CDR1 GTSNPN and CDR2 SVGIG (reference sequence). Cohort placement rested on clinical history that participants reported themselves. The sample holds a few counts of this clone. The TCR was taken from a woman between 40 and 50 years old with acute COVID-19. V and J are TRBV30 and TRBJ1-2; 8 nucleotides match TRBD1. Material: PBMCs or T cells enriched from blood (not recorded which). CDR3 in DNA: TGTGCCTGGAGCCCTCGGACAGGGGGCTACACCTTC. Encoded protein: CAWSPRTGGYTF.